Below are 20 T cell receptor beta chains sequenced from a single sample in a study of blood T cell repertoires in COVID-19. This table comes from immunoSEQ multiplex PCR, and its TCRdb copy is limited to in-frame clones, with some not included. This table has over 85,000 clones, roughly 85% appearing once. Sequenced input: peripheral blood. The receptor set was obtained from a man between 65 and 85 years old with acute or convalescent COVID-19.

The V gene is TRBV2, the J gene TRBJ2-2; the D is unclear. The germline V gene encodes CDR1 SNHLY and CDR2 FYNNEI. With 2 bases removed from V and 4 bases from J, the gap between germline ends came to 5 bases. The CDR3 spans 13 residues. The CDR3: CASSEQITGELFF. CDR3 coding DNA: TGTGCCAGCAGTGAACAGATCACCGGGGAGCTGTTTTTT.

This clone was observed a single time. The chain couples TRBV7-2 to TRBJ1-4; 7 nucleotides align to TRBD1. Germline V CDR1 and CDR2: SGHTA, FQGNSA. The CDR3 covers 14 residues. V was clipped by 5 bases and J by 7 bases; unmatched bases: 7. The CDR3 bases are TGTGCCAGCAGCCAGGGGGTTAACAGTGAAAAACTGTTTTTT. Protein product: CASSQGVNSEKLFF.

The rearrangement links TRBV5-1 to TRBJ2-7; 8 bases are shared with TRBD1. V lost 1 base, J lost 2 bases, and 2 bases stayed unmatched. The CDR3 totals 14 residues. Germline assignment: CDR1 SGHRS and CDR2 YFSETQ. CDR3 amino acids: CASSLKQGAYEQYF. The CDR3 DNA reads as TGCGCCAGCAGCTTGAAACAGGGGGCCTACGAGCAGTACTTC.

CDR3 bases: TGTGCCAGCAGTTTACCAGGGGGCGGGTACTATGGCTACACCTTC. Its protein is CASSLPGGGYYGYTF. The chain is built from TRBV28 and TRBJ1-2, with 8 nucleotides matching TRBD1. V gave up 2 bases and J gave up 3 bases; unmatched junction bases: 5. The CDR3 sequence is 15 residues long. Germline CDR1 MDHEN, CDR2 SYDVKM.

This chain uses TRBV4-1 with TRBJ2-5, with a tentative D call TRBD1 (5 bases). Deletions cut 0 bases from V and 4 bases from J, with 9 bases between. In germline, CDR1 is MGHRA, CDR2 YSYEKL. The CDR3 is 14 residues long. The CDR3 protein is CASSQDQGRETQYF. In DNA form, the CDR3 reads TGCGCCAGCAGCCAAGATCAGGGAAGAGAGACCCAGTACTTC.

The sample holds a few counts of this clone. The chain joins TRBV27 to TRBJ1-2; weak D call: TRBD1 (6 bases). The CDR3 runs to 14 residues. CDR1 is MNHEY and CDR2 is SMNVEV in the germline V gene (reference sequence). Deletions cut 5 bases from V and 4 bases from J, with 14 bases between. CDR3 sequence (DNA): TGTGCCAGCAGTCCCCGACAGGCGGGCTATGGCTACACCTTC. This gives the protein CASSPRQAGYGYTF.

The chain couples TRBV3-1 (or the pseudogene TRBV3-2) to TRBJ1-2; TRBD1 might be the D (5 bases). CDR1 and CDR2 from the germline V gene are LGHDT and YNNKEL (reference sequence). The length of the CDR3 is 14 residues. Deletions cut 3 bases from V and 7 bases from J, with 15 bases between. CDR3 residues: CASSHWGGGAGYTF. In DNA, the CDR3 is TGTGCCAGCAGCCATTGGGGGGGTGGGGCTGGCTACACCTTC.

The chain employs TRBV2 and TRBJ1-5; TRBD1 matches 7 bases. The CDR3 covers 15 residues. J gave up 2 bases and V 5 bases, and 6 bases lay outside the gene matches. CDR1 is SNHLY, CDR2 FYNNEI, per germline. CDR3 sequence reads: CASSWDSVGNQPQHF. CDR3 bases: TGTGCCAGCAGTTGGGACAGCGTAGGCAATCAGCCCCAGCATTTT.

V usage is TRBV9 and J usage is TRBJ2-5; 8 bases are a match to TRBD2. The length of the CDR3 is 15 residues. The V segment lost 3 bases and the J segment 5 bases; nucleotides outside the gene matches: 9. Germline assignment: CDR1 SGDLS and CDR2 YYNGEE. CDR3 sequence (DNA): TGTGCCAGCAGCGCCTCGGGGGGGCCCGATGAGACCCAGTACTTC. Its protein is CASSASGGPDETQYF. Based on the CDR3 plus reference TRBV9 and TRBJ2-5, the full variable domain is DSGVTQTPKHLITATGQRVTLRCSPRSGDLSVYWYQQSLDQGLQFLIQYYNGEERAKGNILERFSAQQFPDLHSELNLSSLELGDSALYFCASSASGGPDETQYFGPGTRLLVL.

The chain combines TRBV2 with TRBJ2-1; 7 bases are a match to TRBD1. CDR3 length equals 16 residues. Looked up from germline, CDR1 is SNHLY and CDR2 is FYNNEI. Unmatched junction bases numbered 11, after V lost 5 bases and J lost 4 bases. Here the CDR3 DNA reads TGTGCCAGCAGTCGCTTTACCGGGACAGAATACAATGAGCAGTTCTTC. Translating gives CASSRFTGTEYNEQFF.

The V and J genes are TRBV27 and TRBJ1-4; weak D call: TRBD1 (5 bases). The CDR3 runs to 12 residues. Trimming left V 5 bases short and J 8 bases short, with 9 bases between. The germline V gene encodes CDR1 MNHEY and CDR2 SMNVEV (reference sequence). The CDR3 sequence is CASSIRGEKLFF. Here the CDR3 DNA reads TGTGCCAGCAGTATCCGGGGGGAAAAACTGTTTTTT.

The V call is TRBV28, the J call TRBJ2-7; D is possibly TRBD2 (5 bases). Trimming stripped 5 bases from V and 5 bases from J, with 13 bases between. Germline CDR1 reads MDHEN; CDR2 reads SYDVKM. The CDR3 is made up of 13 amino acids. CDR3 coding DNA: TGTGCCAGCAGTCCCCTCGGGATCCACGAGCAGTACGTC. It is translated as CASSPLGIHEQYV.

The V call is TRBV28, the J call TRBJ1-2; 9 bases match TRBD1. The CDR3 has 13 amino acids. Germline V gives CDR1 MDHEN, CDR2 SYDVKM. With 4 bases clipped from V and 8 bases from J, the junction kept 5 bases outside the gene matches. The CDR3 is CASSSGTGRGYTF. The CDR3 DNA reads as TGTGCCAGCAGTTCCGGGACAGGGAGAGGCTACACCTTC.

This clone has just a few counts. The V and J genes are TRBV7-8 and TRBJ1-2; 9 bases fit TRBD1. The J segment lost 7 bases and the V segment lost 5 bases, leaving 11 bases of the junction unmatched. Germline CDR1 and CDR2: SGHVS and FQNEAQ. CDR3 length equals 15 residues. Here the CDR3 reads CASSQSTGGGFGYTF. CDR3 DNA: TGTGCCAGCAGCCAGTCGACAGGGGGTGGCTTTGGCTACACCTTC.

The genes are TRBV28 and TRBJ2-5; TRBD1 is a possible D gene (5 bases). The CDR3 contains 15 residues. Looked up from germline, CDR1 is MDHEN and CDR2 is SYDVKM. Trimming pared 2 bases from V and 6 bases from J, leaving 16 bases between. The CDR3 here is CASSLGDSLGQTQYF. The CDR3, as DNA: TGTGCCAGCAGTTTAGGCGACTCACTGGGGCAGACCCAGTACTTC.

The chain has TRBV11-2 and TRBJ1-1, with D perhaps matching TRBD1 (5 bases). V was cut by 5 bases and J by 3 bases, with 16 bases left in between. This CDR3 contains 15 residues. The germline CDR1 and CDR2 sequences are SGHAT and FQNNGV. CDR3 DNA: TGTGCCAGCAGCCGAAGCAGGGTATCCGACACTGAAGCTTTCTTT. Amino acid sequence: CASSRSRVSDTEAFF.

This chain connects TRBV5-1 to TRBJ2-5; 10 nucleotides match TRBD1. V lost 7 bases to trimming and J lost 5 bases; unmatched junction nucleotides: 17. This CDR3 region has 17 residues. Germline values: CDR1 SGHRS, CDR2 YFSETQ. For the CDR3, the DNA is TGCGCCAGCGCCTCAAAGCGGGACAGGGGTCTTGGCGAGACCCAGTACTTC. Its protein product is CASASKRDRGLGETQYF.

In this sample, this clone turned up a few times. Other nucleotide sequences in the sample specify the same CDR3. The J gene is TRBJ2-7, the V gene TRBV19, with D possibly being TRBD2 (6 bases). The V and J ends lost 3 bases and 0 bases respectively, with 9 bases between them. The germline V gene encodes CDR1 LNHDA and CDR2 SQIVND (reference sequence). The CDR3 spans 14 residues. The CDR3 here is CASSIVGGSYEQYF. The CDR3, as DNA: TGTGCCAGTAGTATTGTCGGGGGCTCCTACGAGCAGTACTTC.

The chain links TRBV7-6 to TRBJ1-2; D unresolved. This CDR3 is 13 amino acids long. Between the trimmed V and J ends, which lost 0 bases and 8 bases, there was a span of 10 bases. Per the germline V gene, CDR1 is SGHVS and CDR2 is FNYEAQ. CDR3 bases: TGTGCCAGCAGCTTAGCGAATGCCCAGGGCTACACCTTC. Encoded protein: CASSLANAQGYTF.

V and J are TRBV6-2 or TRBV6-3 and TRBJ1-2; D unresolved. With 6 bases removed from V and 7 bases from J, the gap between germline ends came to 15 bases. This CDR3 spans 13 amino acids. Germline V lookup: CDR1 MNHEY, CDR2 SVGEGT. The CDR3 loop is CASSRDTFIGYTF. In nucleotides, the CDR3 is TGTGCCAGCAGCCGCGACACTTTTATTGGCTACACCTTC.